The 25 T cell receptor beta chains presented below share a single source sample, sequenced in a study of cytomegalovirus exposure and HLA in healthy donors. Primers for the PCR totalled 60 Vbeta and 13 Jbeta. Profiling relied on immunoSEQ multiplex PCR, and the TCRdb table lists in-frame clones only, not all of them. The repertoire holds 75,000 to 90,000 clones, around 9.1% seen once, with approximately 23% in the top ten. Sequenced: PBMCs. These receptors originate from a man aged 60-69 years in good health and CMV-seropositive.

The chain has TRBV9 and TRBJ2-2, with D possibly matching TRBD2 (6 bases). This CDR3 spans 18 amino acids. V was pared by 3 bases and J by 5 bases, with 23 bases between. CDR1 SGDLS and CDR2 YYNGEE come from the germline V gene. CDR3 sequence (DNA): TGTGCCAGCAGCGCCCCGAGTGGCAGGGCGGGATGGACCGGGGAGCTGTTTTTT. Translated: CASSAPSGRAGWTGELFF.

V is TRBV7-2 and J is TRBJ2-1; 8 bases line up with TRBD2. The V and J ends lost 6 bases and 7 bases, in that order; junction bases with no gene match: 11. Germline V CDR1 and CDR2: SGHTA, FQGNSA. The CDR3 has 15 residues. CDR3 bases: TGTGCCAGCAGAAAACGGGAGGGGGTTAGTAATGAGCAGTTCTTC. It codes for CASRKREGVSNEQFF.

This clone turned up a few times. The chain uses TRBV27 and TRBJ2-5, with 11 bases matching TRBD2. Per the germline V gene, CDR1 is MNHEY and CDR2 is SMNVEV (reference sequence). CDR3 length: 14 residues. V was clipped by 6 bases and J by 2 bases; unmatched bases: 2. In DNA form, the CDR3 reads TGTGCCAGCAGGTTAGCGGGAGGGCAAGAGACCCAGTACTTC. Its protein product is CASRLAGGQETQYF.

The chain links TRBV5-6 to TRBJ1-6; D is undetermined. Germline V gene lookup returns CDR1 SGHDT and CDR2 YYEEEE. The CDR3 is 12 residues long. V dropped 4 bases and J dropped 12 bases, with 11 bases sitting between them. CDR3 sequence (DNA): TGTGCCAGCAGCACATCAAAGAAACCCCTCCACTTT. It specifies CASSTSKKPLHF.

The chain uses TRBV7-9 and TRBJ2-3, with 7 bases aligning to TRBD2. Per the germline V gene, CDR1 is SEHNR and CDR2 is FQNEAQ (reference sequence). Germline trimming cut 3 bases from V and 6 bases from J; bases unmatched to any gene: 3. The CDR3 length is 13 residues. CDR3 sequence: CASSFGGWDTQYF. The CDR3, as DNA: TGTGCCAGCAGCTTCGGGGGGTGGGATACGCAGTATTTT.

The gene calls are TRBV5-1 and TRBJ1-2, with D tentatively TRBD1 (6 bases). Per the germline V gene, CDR1 is SGHRS and CDR2 is YFSETQ. V was trimmed by 3 bases and J by 4 bases, leaving 16 bases between them. This CDR3 is built from 15 residues. CDR3 sequence reads: CASSSGRGAGYGYTF. The CDR3 DNA reads TGCGCCAGCAGCTCCGGACGGGGGGCGGGCTATGGCTACACCTTC.

This chain connects TRBV5-4 to TRBJ2-3, with 7 bases identical to TRBD2. The CDR3 extends over 17 amino acids. Germline CDR1 reads SGHNT; CDR2 reads YYREEE (reference sequence). The V segment lost 3 bases and the J segment 2 bases; nucleotides outside the gene matches: 12. DNA of the CDR3: TGTGCCAGCAGCTCTGGGGCAGCGGGGCCTAACACAGATACGCAGTATTTT. This translates into CASSSGAAGPNTDTQYF.

The V call is TRBV21-1, the J call TRBJ1-2; no DNA check was done on the table's D call, TRBD1. TRBV21-1 is a documented pseudogene. CDR3 length equals 13 residues. The CDR3 DNA reads as TGTGCCAGCAGCACAATTCCAGGGGGCGGCTACACCTTC. Translated, it gives CASSTIPGGGYTF.

This clone occurred a few times. The CDR3 DNA is TGTGCCAGCAGCGCTTCGGGACAGGGTTTCTACGAGCAGTACGTC. Encoded protein: CASSASGQGFYEQYV. V and J are TRBV5-6 and TRBJ2-7, with 9 nucleotides matching TRBD1. The CDR3 is 15 residues long. CDR1 SGHDT and CDR2 YYEEEE come from the germline V gene. V trimming: 4 bases; J trimming: 3 bases; junction bases outside the gene matches: 8.

The sample holds a few counts of this clone. The chain recombines TRBV18 with TRBJ2-1; 13 nucleotides agree with TRBD2. The germline V gene has CDR1 KGHSH and CDR2 LQKENI. CDR3 length equals 15 residues. The J segment lost 8 bases and the V segment lost 3 bases, leaving 4 bases of the junction unmatched. The CDR3 spells CASSPTSGRAHEQFF. The CDR3 nucleotides read TGTGCCAGCTCACCTACTAGCGGGAGGGCGCATGAGCAGTTCTTC.

This clone has at least ten counts. V is TRBV4-1 and J is TRBJ1-4; D may be TRBD1 (6 bases). Germline V gene data show CDR1 as MGHRA and CDR2 as YSYEKL. With 4 bases removed from V and 3 bases from J, the gap between germline ends came to 12 bases. The CDR3 totals 15 residues. CDR3 residues: CASSRTGGPNEKLFF. The CDR3 nucleotides read TGCGCCAGCAGCCGTACGGGGGGCCCTAATGAAAAACTGTTTTTT.

The genes are TRBV6-5 and TRBJ1-2; 8 nucleotides match TRBD1. The CDR3 consists of 14 residues. Trimming at V came to 5 bases and at J to 7 bases, leaving 9 bases not matched to a gene. Germline lookup yields CDR1 MNHEY and CDR2 SVGAGI. The CDR3, as DNA: TGTGCCAGCAGTGAAGAGGCAGGGGGCTCTGGCTACACCTTC. This encodes CASSEEAGGSGYTF.

This clone was observed a few times. V gene TRBV30 combines with J gene TRBJ1-6; 7 positions match TRBD1. This CDR3 region has 14 residues. Germline CDR1 GTSNPN, CDR2 SVGIG (reference sequence). V lost 5 bases and J lost 7; bases outside the gene matches: 8. CDR3 coding DNA: TGTGCCTGGTCAACGGGACAGCTCAATTCACCCCTCCACTTT. Translation: CAWSTGQLNSPLHF.

This clone has just a few counts. The J gene is TRBJ1-5, the V gene TRBV2; D gene ambiguous. V lost 6 bases, J lost 0 bases, and 9 bases lay in between. CDR3 length equals 14 residues. CDR1 is SNHLY, CDR2 FYNNEI, per germline. The CDR3 protein is CASSGLYSNQPQHF. CDR3 DNA: TGTGCCAGCAGCGGGTTATATAGCAATCAGCCCCAGCATTTT.

In its sample, this clone was seen a few times. The chain is built from TRBV28 and TRBJ2-7; a possible D gene is TRBD2 (6 bases). The CDR3 covers 14 residues. V lost 10 bases and J lost 3, with 19 bases in between. CDR1 is MDHEN, CDR2 SYDVKM, per germline. The CDR3, as DNA: TGTGCCACCGGTTTAGTGGGGGGAAACTACGAGCAGTACGTC. Protein: CATGLVGGNYEQYV.

This chain uses TRBV27 with TRBJ2-7, with 10 bases aligning to TRBD2. V gave up 6 bases and J gave up 2 bases; unmatched junction bases: 7. Germline CDR1 MNHEY, CDR2 SMNVEV (reference sequence). The CDR3 is 15 amino acids. The CDR3 coding sequence is TGTGCCAGCAGAACCACTAGCGGGACAACCTACGAGCAGTACTTC. Protein sequence: CASRTTSGTTYEQYF.

This clone was recorded a few times. The V and J genes are TRBV11-2 and TRBJ2-7; 8 nucleotides match TRBD2. Germline V gene lookup returns CDR1 SGHAT and CDR2 FQNNGV. V was clipped by 5 bases and J by 0 bases; unmatched bases: 6. The CDR3 is 15 residues long. CDR3 nucleotides: TGTGCCAGCAGCGCAGACGGGACTAGCTCCTACGAGCAGTACTTC. Its protein is CASSADGTSSYEQYF. Full variable domain (rest looked up from reference TRBV11-2 and TRBJ2-7): EAGVAQSPRYKIIEKRQSVAFWCNPISGHATLYWYQQILGQGPKLLIQFQNNGVVDDSQLPKDRFSAERLKGVDSTLKIQPAKLEDSAVYLCASSADGTSSYEQYFGPGTRLTVT.

The chain is built from TRBV5-1 and TRBJ2-5; D is perhaps TRBD1 (6 bases). The V end was cut by 0 bases, the J end by 0 bases, with 9 bases between. Germline V lookup: CDR1 SGHRS, CDR2 YFSETQ. This CDR3 has 15 amino acids. DNA of the CDR3: TGCGCCAGCAGCTTGGGTAGGGGGAACCAAGAGACCCAGTACTTC. Translating it yields CASSLGRGNQETQYF.

In its sample, this clone was seen a few times. This chain uses TRBV29-1 with TRBJ1-3, with D uncertain. This CDR3 spans 13 amino acids. Trimming cost V 7 bases and J 0 bases, with 10 bases left between them. CDR1 is SQVTM and CDR2 is ANQGSEA in the germline V gene. CDR3 sequence: CSASVASGNTIYF. The CDR3 DNA sequence: TGCAGCGCGTCGGTAGCCTCTGGAAACACCATATATTTT.

The chain recombines TRBV30 with TRBJ1-1, with a tentative D call TRBD1 (5 bases). V shed 4 bases and J shed 1 base, with 10 bases lying between them. CDR3 length: 13 amino acids. Germline V gene lookup returns CDR1 GTSNPN and CDR2 SVGIG (reference sequence). The CDR3: CAWTRQPNTEAFF. The CDR3 DNA sequence: TGTGCCTGGACGAGACAGCCGAACACTGAAGCTTTCTTT.

This clone has more than one count but fewer than ten. The V and J genes are TRBV19 and TRBJ2-2; D not resolved. CDR1 and CDR2 (germline): LNHDA, SQIVND (reference sequence). Trimming took off 6 bases at V and 5 bases at J, with 10 bases between the two ends. The CDR3 extends over 13 amino acids. CDR3 in amino acids: CASSRENTGELFF. CDR3 sequence (DNA): TGTGCCAGTAGCCGAGAAAATACCGGGGAGCTGTTTTTT.

CDR3 region: CASSTRTSGYTGELFF. The CDR3 nucleotides read TGTGCCAGCAGCACCCGGACTAGCGGATACACCGGGGAGCTGTTTTTT. V and J are TRBV7-2 and TRBJ2-2; 10 nucleotides match TRBD2. The CDR3 covers 16 residues. Unmatched junction bases numbered 6, after V lost 5 bases and J lost 3 bases. CDR1 and CDR2 from the germline V gene are SGHTA and FQGNSA. Variable domain in full (rest from reference TRBV7-2 and TRBJ2-2): GAGVSQSPSNKVTEKGKDVELRCDPISGHTALYWYRQSLGQGLEFLIYFQGNSAPDKSGLPSDRFSAERTGGSVSTLTIQRTQQEDSAVYLCASSTRTSGYTGELFFGEGSRLTVL.

This clone occurred a few times. The J gene is TRBJ1-5, the V gene TRBV6-6; D may be TRBD1 (5 bases). V lost 2 bases and J lost 4, with 6 bases in between. The CDR3 contains 13 residues. The germline V gene has CDR1 MNHNY and CDR2 SVGAGI (reference sequence). This chain's CDR3 is CASSYNRNQPQHF. The CDR3 DNA reads as TGTGCCAGCAGTTACAACAGGAATCAGCCCCAGCATTTT.

The chain is built from TRBV7-3 and TRBJ2-1; TRBD2 matches at 8 bases. The germline gives CDR1 SGHTA, CDR2 FQGTGA. The CDR3 totals 14 residues. Unmatched junction bases numbered 6, after V lost 6 bases and J lost 5 bases. The CDR3 loop reads CASSPQAGDNEQFF. The CDR3 DNA sequence: TGTGCCAGCAGTCCTCAAGCGGGAGACAATGAGCAGTTCTTC.

This clone was counted a few times. The V call is TRBV7-3, the J call TRBJ2-1; TRBD1 aligns across 8 bases. The germline CDR1 and CDR2 sequences are SGHTA and FQGTGA. This CDR3 contains 17 residues. V was pared by 3 bases and J by 2 bases, with 9 bases of the junction left unmatched. The CDR3 region has the DNA TGTGCCAGCAGCTTCCGGGCCGGGACAGGAGCCTACAATGAGCAGTTCTTC. As protein: CASSFRAGTGAYNEQFF.